The subject of this entry is one TCR beta chain. Other nucleotide sequences from this sample produce the same CDR3. Produced via immunoSEQ multiplex PCR; TCRdb's table is partial and in-frame only. Here the sample spans approximately 280,000 clones, roughly 87% being singletons. This sample was taken from a study of blood T cell repertoires in COVID-19. The germline V and J ends were trimmed by 4 bases and 4 bases, with 14 bases remaining between them. The germline CDR1 and CDR2 sequences are MNHNY and SVGAGI (reference sequence). The CDR3 runs 14 residues. The chain uses TRBV6-6 and TRBJ2-7; possibly TRBD2 for D (6 bases). The sequence derives from a man between 18 and 29 years old with active or convalescent COVID-19. The sequencing input was peripheral blood. The CDR3 coding sequence is TGTGCCAGCAGTTCTCCGGGACTCGGGTACGAGCAGTACTTC. It translates to CASSSPGLGYEQYF.